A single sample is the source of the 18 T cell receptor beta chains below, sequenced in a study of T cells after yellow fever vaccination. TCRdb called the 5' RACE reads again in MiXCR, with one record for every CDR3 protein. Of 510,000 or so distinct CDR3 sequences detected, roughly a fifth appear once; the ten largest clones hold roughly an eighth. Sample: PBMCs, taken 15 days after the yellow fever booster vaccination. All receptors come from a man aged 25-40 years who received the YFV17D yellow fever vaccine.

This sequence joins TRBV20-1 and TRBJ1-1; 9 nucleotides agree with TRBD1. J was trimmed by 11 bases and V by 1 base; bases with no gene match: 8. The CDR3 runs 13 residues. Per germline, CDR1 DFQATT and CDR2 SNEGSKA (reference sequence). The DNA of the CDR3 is TGCAGTGCTAGAGTAACAGGGGGCGGTTCGGCTTTCTTT. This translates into CSARVTGGGSAFF.

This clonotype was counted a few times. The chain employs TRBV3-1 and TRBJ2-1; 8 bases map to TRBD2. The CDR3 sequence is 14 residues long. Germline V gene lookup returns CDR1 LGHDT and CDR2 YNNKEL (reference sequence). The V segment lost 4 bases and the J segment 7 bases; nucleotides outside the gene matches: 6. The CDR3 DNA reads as TGTGCCAGCAGCCGACTAGCGTATAATAATGAGCAGTTCTTC. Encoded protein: CASSRLAYNNEQFF.

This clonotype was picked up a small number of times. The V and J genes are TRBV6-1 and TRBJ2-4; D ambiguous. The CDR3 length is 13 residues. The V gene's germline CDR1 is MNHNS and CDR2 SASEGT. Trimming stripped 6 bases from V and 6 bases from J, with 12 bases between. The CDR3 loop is CASRVGPSNIQYF. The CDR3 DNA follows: TGTGCCAGCAGGGTGGGCCCATCAAACATTCAGTACTTC.

Here the CDR3 reads CASPRAAGELFF. The CDR3, as DNA: TGTGCCAGCCCCAGGGCGGCCGGGGAGCTGTTTTTT. This chain joins TRBV7-2 and TRBJ2-2; a weak D match, TRBD1 (5 bases). The CDR3 length is 12 residues. Germline V lookup: CDR1 SGHTA, CDR2 FQGNSA. V lost 8 bases and J 6 bases, leaving 10 bases between the germline ends.

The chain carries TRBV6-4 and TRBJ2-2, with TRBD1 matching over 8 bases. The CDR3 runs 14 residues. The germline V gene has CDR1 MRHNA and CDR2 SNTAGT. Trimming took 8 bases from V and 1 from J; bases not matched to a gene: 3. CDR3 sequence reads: CASRTGLNTGELFF. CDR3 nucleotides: TGTGCCAGCCGGACAGGGTTGAACACCGGGGAGCTGTTTTTT.

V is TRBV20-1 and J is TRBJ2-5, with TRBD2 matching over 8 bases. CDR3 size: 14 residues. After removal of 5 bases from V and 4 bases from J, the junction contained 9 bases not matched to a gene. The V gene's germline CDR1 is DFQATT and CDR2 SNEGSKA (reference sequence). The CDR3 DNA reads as TGCAGTGCTCCCACTAGCGGAGGGTCAGAGACCCAGTACTTC. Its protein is CSAPTSGGSETQYF.

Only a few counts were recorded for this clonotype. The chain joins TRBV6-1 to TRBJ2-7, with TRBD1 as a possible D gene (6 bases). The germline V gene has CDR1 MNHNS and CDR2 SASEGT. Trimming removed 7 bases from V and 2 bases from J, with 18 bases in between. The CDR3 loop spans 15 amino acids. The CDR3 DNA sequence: TGTGCCAGCACCTGGACCAGAGGACAGCCCTACGAGCAGTACTTC. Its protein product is CASTWTRGQPYEQYF.

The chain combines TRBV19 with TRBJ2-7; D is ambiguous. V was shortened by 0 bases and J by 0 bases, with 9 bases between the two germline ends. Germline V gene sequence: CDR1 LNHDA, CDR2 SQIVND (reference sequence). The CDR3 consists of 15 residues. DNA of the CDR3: TGTGCCAGTAGTATAGATCCGGGCAGCTCCTACGAGCAGTACTTC. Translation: CASSIDPGSSYEQYF.

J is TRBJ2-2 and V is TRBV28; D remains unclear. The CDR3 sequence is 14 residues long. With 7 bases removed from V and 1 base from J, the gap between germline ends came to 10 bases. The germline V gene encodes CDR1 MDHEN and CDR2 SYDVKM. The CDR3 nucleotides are TGTGCCAGCACCCACGGCGGGAACACCGGGGAGCTGTTTTTT. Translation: CASTHGGNTGELFF.

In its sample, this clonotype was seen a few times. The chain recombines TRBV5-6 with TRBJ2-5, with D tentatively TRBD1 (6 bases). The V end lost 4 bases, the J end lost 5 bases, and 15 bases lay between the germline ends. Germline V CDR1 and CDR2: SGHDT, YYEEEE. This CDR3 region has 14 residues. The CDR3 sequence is CASSRPPGVETQYF. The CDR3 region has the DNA TGTGCCAGCAGCCGCCCCCCAGGGGTGGAGACCCAGTACTTC.

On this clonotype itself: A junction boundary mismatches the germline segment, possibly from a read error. The CDR3 sequence is CASSLAAIYNEQFF. The CDR3 DNA reads TGTGCCAGCAGCCTAGCGGCTATCTACAATGAGCAGTTCTTC. The rearrangement joins TRBV7-2 to TRBJ2-1, with 7 bases fitting TRBD2. The CDR3 extends over 14 amino acids. The V gene's germline CDR1 is SGHTA and CDR2 FQGNSA.

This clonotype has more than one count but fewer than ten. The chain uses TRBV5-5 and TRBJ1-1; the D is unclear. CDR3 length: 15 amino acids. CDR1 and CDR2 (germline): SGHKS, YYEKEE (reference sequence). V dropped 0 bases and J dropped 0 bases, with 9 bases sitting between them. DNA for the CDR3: TGTGCCAGCAGCTTGGTGGCGGATATGAACACTGAAGCTTTCTTT. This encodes CASSLVADMNTEAFF.

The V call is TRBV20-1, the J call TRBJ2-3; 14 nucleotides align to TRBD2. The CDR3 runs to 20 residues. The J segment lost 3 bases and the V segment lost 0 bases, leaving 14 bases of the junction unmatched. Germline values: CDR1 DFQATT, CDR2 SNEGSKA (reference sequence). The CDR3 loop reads CSARDASRGGLAGVTDTQYF. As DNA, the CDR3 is TGCAGTGCTAGAGACGCCAGCAGGGGGGGACTAGCGGGAGTAACAGATACGCAGTATTTT.

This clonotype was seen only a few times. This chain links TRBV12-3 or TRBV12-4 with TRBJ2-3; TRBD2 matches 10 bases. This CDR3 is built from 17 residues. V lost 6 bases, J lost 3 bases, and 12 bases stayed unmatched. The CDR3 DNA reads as TGTGCCAGCAGCCCCCACCTAACTAGCGGGGTAACAGATACGCAGTATTTT. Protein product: CASSPHLTSGVTDTQYF.

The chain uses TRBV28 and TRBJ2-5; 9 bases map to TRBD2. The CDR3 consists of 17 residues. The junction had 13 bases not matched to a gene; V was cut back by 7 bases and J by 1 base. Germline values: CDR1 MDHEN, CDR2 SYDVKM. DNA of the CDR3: TGTGCCAGCACCCCCTGGCCTAGCGGGACCACCCAAGAGACCCAGTACTTC. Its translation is CASTPWPSGTTQETQYF.

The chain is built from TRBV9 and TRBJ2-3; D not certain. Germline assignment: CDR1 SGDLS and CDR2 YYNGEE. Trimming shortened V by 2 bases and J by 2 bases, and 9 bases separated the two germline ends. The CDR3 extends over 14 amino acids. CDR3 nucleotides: TGTGCCAGCAGCGTGGGCAGCCTCACAGATACGCAGTATTTT. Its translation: CASSVGSLTDTQYF.

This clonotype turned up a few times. The CDR3 reads CSADGPYEQYF. In DNA form, the CDR3 reads TGCAGTGCCGACGGCCCCTACGAGCAGTACTTC. The chain joins TRBV20-1 to TRBJ2-7; D is undetermined. V lost 6 bases, J lost 2 bases, and 8 bases lay in between. The CDR3 loop spans 11 amino acids. Germline lookup yields CDR1 DFQATT and CDR2 SNEGSKA (reference sequence).

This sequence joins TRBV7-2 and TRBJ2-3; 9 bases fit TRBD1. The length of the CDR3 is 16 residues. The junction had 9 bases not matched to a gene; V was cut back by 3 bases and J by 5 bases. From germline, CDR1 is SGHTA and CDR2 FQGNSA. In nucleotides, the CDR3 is TGTGCCAGCAGCTTCACCCGGACAGGGGTAGGAGATACGCAGTATTTT. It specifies CASSFTRTGVGDTQYF.